The 19 T cell receptor beta chains presented below share a single source sample, sequenced in a study of blood T cells in healthy people across ages. Combining a sample-barcoded 5' primer with a J-beta primer mix, a second PCR ran for 7 to 11 cycles. TCRdb reprocessed the 5' RACE reads with MiXCR, giving one entry per CDR3 protein. The sample contains approximately 2,000,000 distinct CDR3 sequences, approximately 39% of which appear only once. Sequencing input: blood. The receptors originated from a human donor in good health.

The rearrangement links TRBV6-6 to TRBJ1-5; maybe TRBD1 (6 bases). From germline, CDR1 is MNHNY and CDR2 SVGAGI (reference sequence). This CDR3 has 14 residues. V dropped 3 bases and J dropped 6 bases, with 12 bases sitting between them. The CDR3 region is CASSYTGIGQPQHF. As DNA, the CDR3 is TGTGCCAGCAGTTATACAGGGATAGGTCAGCCCCAGCATTTT.

This clonotype was found a few times. J is TRBJ2-4 and V is TRBV28, with D possibly matching TRBD2 (5 bases). The CDR3 is 14 amino acids. Trimming shortened V by 6 bases and J by 2 bases, and 11 bases separated the two germline ends. The germline gives CDR1 MDHEN, CDR2 SYDVKM. The CDR3 is CASSRAESKNIQYF. CDR3 coding DNA: TGTGCCAGCAGCCGAGCGGAATCCAAAAACATTCAGTACTTC.

J is TRBJ2-5 and V is TRBV6-1; perhaps TRBD1 as D (5 bases). Per the germline V gene, CDR1 is MNHNS and CDR2 is SASEGT. This CDR3 region has 15 residues. V was trimmed by 0 bases and J by 7 bases, leaving 15 bases between them. The chain's CDR3 is CASSEAATGSGTQYF. DNA of the CDR3: TGTGCCAGCAGTGAAGCAGCTACAGGTTCGGGGACCCAGTACTTC.

This clonotype was recorded a few times. J is TRBJ2-5 and V is TRBV2; D might be TRBD2 (6 bases). V was shortened by 5 bases and J by 4 bases, with 11 bases between the two germline ends. There are 13 residues in the CDR3. Looked up from germline, CDR1 is SNHLY and CDR2 is FYNNEI. The CDR3: CASSKEGGETQYF. The CDR3 DNA is TGTGCCAGCAGTAAGGAGGGAGGAGAGACCCAGTACTTC.

The V and J genes are TRBV6-6 and TRBJ1-5; tentatively, D is TRBD1 (5 bases). The germline gives CDR1 MNHNY, CDR2 SVGAGI (reference sequence). The V end lost 3 bases, the J end lost 15 bases, and 24 bases lay between the germline ends. The CDR3 is 15 residues long. The CDR3 reads CASSYSWGPQEDWHF. CDR3 nucleotide sequence: TGTGCCAGCAGTTATTCCTGGGGACCCCAGGAGGATTGGCATTTT.

The genes are TRBV6-2 or TRBV6-3 and TRBJ2-2; D call uncertain. Germline CDR1 reads MNHEY; CDR2 reads SVGEGT. Trimming took 4 bases from V and 7 from J, leaving 22 bases between them. CDR3 size: 17 residues. This CDR3 reads CASSSPQVVLAGGELFF. In DNA, the CDR3 is TGTGCCAGCAGTTCACCCCAAGTGGTTCTCGCTGGCGGGGAGCTGTTTTTT.

The CDR3 DNA reads TGTGCCAGCAGCGTAGCCAGGGTAGCCGATACGCAGTATTTT. As protein: CASSVARVADTQYF. The chain recombines TRBV9 with TRBJ2-3, with D possibly matching TRBD1 (5 bases). The CDR3 has 14 amino acids. The germline gives CDR1 SGDLS, CDR2 YYNGEE. The V and J ends lost 0 bases and 6 bases respectively, with 11 bases between them.

The chain recombines TRBV6-1 with TRBJ1-5; unclear D gene. The CDR3 length is 14 residues. CDR1 is MNHNS, CDR2 SASEGT, per germline. With 2 bases removed from V and 4 bases from J, the gap between germline ends came to 9 bases. The CDR3, as DNA: TGTGCCAGCAGTGAAAACCCGGGTAATCAGCCCCAGCATTTT. This sequence encodes CASSENPGNQPQHF.

This clonotype was detected only once. The chain has TRBV20-1 and TRBJ1-1; D not certain. This CDR3 is built from 15 residues. Germline CDR1 reads DFQATT; CDR2 reads SNEGSKA (reference sequence). V lost 2 bases, J lost 0 bases, and 13 bases lay in between. The CDR3 DNA reads TGCAGTGCTAGACCCCGGACGGATATGAACACTGAAGCTTTCTTT. Protein sequence: CSARPRTDMNTEAFF.

The chain uses TRBV29-1 and TRBJ2-1; 8 bases match TRBD2. CDR3 length: 15 residues. Germline values: CDR1 SQVTM, CDR2 ANQGSEA. V dropped 2 bases and J dropped 3; count of bases not matched to a gene: 6. The CDR3 bases are TGCAGCGTTGAACGGGCGACTAGCGACTACAATGAGCAGTTCTTC. This encodes CSVERATSDYNEQFF.

DNA of the CDR3: TGTGCCAGCAGTGGGACGCCGTCCTACGAGCAGTACTTC. It is translated as CASSGTPSYEQYF. The chain is built from TRBV28 and TRBJ2-7; D is perhaps TRBD1 or TRBD2 (5 bases each). The length of the CDR3 is 13 residues. V lost 5 bases and J 1 base, leaving 9 bases between the germline ends. Germline assignment: CDR1 MDHEN and CDR2 SYDVKM. The whole variable domain, filled in from reference TRBV28 and TRBJ2-7, reads DVKVTQSSRYLVKRTGEKVFLECVQDMDHENMFWYRQDPGLGLRLIYFSYDVKMKEKGDIPEGYSVSREKKERFSLILESASTNQTSMYLCASSGTPSYEQYFGPGTRLTVT.

The chain uses TRBV15 and TRBJ2-3; the D gene is possibly TRBD1 (6 bases). The CDR3 extends over 16 amino acids. V was pared by 1 base and J by 6 bases, with 17 bases between. In germline, CDR1 is LNHNV, CDR2 YYDKDF (reference sequence). CDR3 coding DNA: TGTGCCACCAGCAGAGGATCGGCACAGGGAGATGATACGCAGTATTTT. Protein sequence: CATSRGSAQGDDTQYF.

The chain couples TRBV2 to TRBJ1-1; perhaps TRBD1 as D (6 bases). Germline CDR1 SNHLY, CDR2 FYNNEI. The V end lost 5 bases, the J end lost 5 bases, and 15 bases lay between the germline ends. CDR3 length: 14 amino acids. The CDR3 region has the DNA TGTGCCAGCAGTAGGTCAGGGGCGTTTACTGAAGCTTTCTTT. Translating gives CASSRSGAFTEAFF.

The chain couples TRBV27 to TRBJ1-2, with D perhaps matching TRBD1 (6 bases). Germline V gene sequence: CDR1 MNHEY, CDR2 SMNVEV (reference sequence). V shed 7 bases and J shed 2 bases, with 14 bases lying between them. CDR3 length: 14 amino acids. CDR3 bases: TGTGCCAGCAAGGACAGACCCGGCAACTATGGCTACACCTTC. Its translation is CASKDRPGNYGYTF.

CDR3 DNA: TGCGCCAGCAGCGAAACTACAGGAAACTATGGCTACACCTTC. Its protein product is CASSETTGNYGYTF. This chain links TRBV5-1 with TRBJ1-2; D might be TRBD1 (5 bases). The ends were cut back, 4 bases at V and 2 bases at J, with 12 bases in the middle. This CDR3 contains 14 residues. Germline V gene lookup returns CDR1 SGHRS and CDR2 YFSETQ.

This clonotype was seen a handful of times. V is TRBV27 and J is TRBJ2-6; D possibly matches TRBD1 or TRBD2 (5 bases each). CDR3 length equals 19 residues. V was shortened by 5 bases and J by 0 bases, with 20 bases between the two germline ends. Germline V gene data show CDR1 as MNHEY and CDR2 as SMNVEV (reference sequence). In DNA form, the CDR3 reads TGTGCCAGCAGTCTAGGGCAGGGTCGGGATTACTCTGGGGCCAACGTCCTGACTTTC. Protein product: CASSLGQGRDYSGANVLTF.

The chain uses TRBV3-1 and TRBJ2-1; the match to TRBD2 covers 7 bases. Germline V lookup: CDR1 LGHDT, CDR2 YNNKEL (reference sequence). This CDR3 is built from 18 residues. Losses at the gene ends were 1 base for V and 4 bases for J; bases not matched to a gene: 13. As DNA, the CDR3 is TGTGCCAGCAGCCAAGCCTGGAATCCGGGACTACCATACAATGAGCAGTTCTTC. Amino acids: CASSQAWNPGLPYNEQFF.

The CDR3 is CASFGAGATGTYNEQFF. DNA for the CDR3: TGTGCCAGCTTTGGAGCGGGGGCGACGGGCACCTACAATGAGCAGTTCTTC. The V and J genes are TRBV6-2 or TRBV6-3 and TRBJ2-1, with 8 bases fitting TRBD2. Germline CDR1 and CDR2: MNHEY and SVGEGT. The CDR3 sequence is 17 residues long. V dropped 8 bases and J dropped 2; count of bases not matched to a gene: 14.

V is TRBV5-4 and J is TRBJ1-5; D unclear. Deletions cut 2 bases from V and 9 bases from J, with 12 bases between. The CDR3 covers 13 residues. Germline values: CDR1 SGHNT, CDR2 YYREEE (reference sequence). The CDR3 is CASSFGFEGPQHF. CDR3 nucleotide sequence: TGTGCCAGCAGCTTTGGCTTTGAAGGGCCCCAGCATTTT.